The 31 T cell receptor beta chains reported below all come from one sample, sequenced in a study of blood T cell repertoires in COVID-19. Libraries were prepared by immunoSEQ multiplex PCR; TCRdb keeps only in-frame clonotypes and omits some of them. The data contain under 500,000 clones, over 75% of them singletons. Sequencing input: PBMCs or T cells enriched from blood (not recorded which). All receptors come from a man between 25 and 39 years old who had recovered from COVID-19.

The V gene is TRBV6-5, the J gene TRBJ1-1; D unresolved. This CDR3 has 13 residues. The germline V gene has CDR1 MNHEY and CDR2 SVGAGI. Trimming left V 8 bases short and J 0 bases short, with 10 bases between. The CDR3: CASSGTLNTEAFF. CDR3 DNA: TGTGCCAGCTCGGGAACGTTGAACACTGAAGCTTTCTTT.

The chain carries TRBV5-1 and TRBJ2-1, with 9 bases that match TRBD2. Germline V CDR1 and CDR2: SGHRS, YFSETQ. V dropped 6 bases and J dropped 4; count of bases not matched to a gene: 11. This CDR3 has 16 residues. The DNA for the CDR3 is TGCGCCAGCACTACGGCGGGAGGGATCGGTTACAATGAGCAGTTCTTC. Translating it yields CASTTAGGIGYNEQFF. Using reference TRBV5-1 and TRBJ2-1 for the parts outside the CDR3, the full variable domain is KAGVTQTPRYLIKTRGQQVTLSCSPISGHRSVSWYQQTPGQGLQFLFEYFSETQRNKGNFPGRFSGRQFSNSRSEMNVSTLELGDSALYLCASTTAGGIGYNEQFFGPGTRLTVL.

V gene TRBV20-1 combines with J gene TRBJ2-7, with TRBD2 identical over 8 bases. The CDR3 spans 14 residues. Germline V gene data show CDR1 as DFQATT and CDR2 as SNEGSKA (reference sequence). Trimming removed 3 bases from V and 0 bases from J; junction bases left unmatched: 4. In nucleotides, the CDR3 is TGCAGTGCTAGTCTTAGCGGGGCCTCCTACGAGCAGTACTTC. Its protein product is CSASLSGASYEQYF.

For this clone: Other DNA variants within this sample encode the same CDR3. The V call is TRBV18, the J call TRBJ1-5, with 7 bases lining up with TRBD1. The ends lost 3 bases at V and 2 bases at J; junction bases unmatched: 1. Germline CDR1 KGHSH, CDR2 LQKENI. The CDR3 spans 14 residues. DNA of the CDR3: TGTGCCAGCTCACCCGACAGGGGCAATCAGCCCCAGCATTTT. It encodes CASSPDRGNQPQHF.

The chain links TRBV30 to TRBJ2-7, with D perhaps TRBD1 (5 bases). V lost 5 bases to trimming and J lost 3 bases, with 8 bases between them. Germline CDR1 is GTSNPN and CDR2 is SVGIG (reference sequence). The CDR3 is 11 residues long. CDR3 loop: CAWATVYEQYF. The CDR3 nucleotides read TGTGCCTGGGCGACAGTCTACGAGCAGTACTTC.

The chain couples TRBV27 to TRBJ2-7; D gene unclear. V was cut by 0 bases and J by 2 bases, with 5 bases left in between. Germline V lookup: CDR1 MNHEY, CDR2 SMNVEV (reference sequence). CDR3 length: 13 amino acids. The CDR3 region has the DNA TGTGCCAGCAGTTTATCGGCAGCCTACGAGCAGTACTTC. This translates into CASSLSAAYEQYF.

This clone was seen a handful of times. The gene calls are TRBV6-5 and TRBJ2-7, with TRBD1 matching over 8 bases. CDR3 size: 14 residues. From germline, CDR1 is MNHEY and CDR2 SVGAGI. J lost 5 bases, V lost 2 bases, and 5 bases had no gene match. The CDR3 loop is CASSYARGPHEQYF. In DNA, the CDR3 is TGTGCCAGCAGTTACGCCAGGGGGCCTCACGAGCAGTACTTC.

The rearrangement links TRBV18 to TRBJ2-2; 14 bases line up with TRBD2. The trim removed 5 bases at V and 5 bases at J, leaving 7 bases unmatched. CDR1 and CDR2 from the germline V gene are KGHSH and LQKENI. This CDR3 has 17 residues. CDR3 sequence reads: CASSSGLAGVETGELFF. In DNA, the CDR3 is TGTGCCAGCTCATCGGGACTAGCGGGAGTAGAGACCGGGGAGCTGTTTTTT.

The CDR3: CASSTHDRNTEAFF. The CDR3, as DNA: TGCGCCAGCAGCACACACGACAGGAACACTGAAGCTTTCTTT. The chain uses TRBV5-1 and TRBJ1-1; D is possibly TRBD1 (5 bases). The CDR3 is made up of 14 amino acids. Trimming took 4 bases from V and 1 from J, leaving 11 bases between them. Germline V gene data show CDR1 as SGHRS and CDR2 as YFSETQ.

The chain links TRBV11-2 to TRBJ2-7; D might be TRBD1 (5 bases). The CDR3 sequence is 16 residues long. Between the trimmed V and J ends, which lost 4 bases and 2 bases, there was a span of 18 bases. The germline V gene has CDR1 SGHAT and CDR2 FQNNGV. The CDR3 reads CASSSYLGLPAYEQYF. Here the CDR3 DNA reads TGTGCCAGCAGCTCCTACCTGGGGCTCCCCGCCTACGAGCAGTACTTC.

The chain carries TRBV18 and TRBJ2-7; 8 nucleotides line up with TRBD1. CDR1 and CDR2 from the germline V gene are KGHSH and LQKENI. Trimming cost V 2 bases and J 0 bases; bases outside gene matches: 3. The CDR3 contains 15 residues. CDR3 nucleotides: TGTGCCAGCTCACCAGGGACAGGATTCTCCTACGAGCAGTACTTC. This gives the protein CASSPGTGFSYEQYF.

V usage is TRBV5-8 and J usage is TRBJ1-3; 7 nucleotides align to TRBD1. The CDR3 length is 15 residues. Germline CDR1 and CDR2: SGHTS and YDEGEE. The V gene end was trimmed by 3 bases and the J gene end by 0 bases; junction bases not matched to a gene: 3. Here the CDR3 reads CASSSDRFSGNTIYF. The CDR3 DNA sequence: TGTGCCAGCAGCTCGGACAGGTTCTCTGGAAACACCATATATTTT.

This CDR3 is CASSLGQDAFF. The CDR3, as DNA: TGTGCCAGCAGCTTGGGACAGGACGCTTTCTTT. The V call is TRBV5-4, the J call TRBJ1-1; maybe TRBD1 (6 bases). The CDR3 spans 11 residues. Germline CDR1 is SGHNT and CDR2 is YYREEE (reference sequence). V lost 0 bases and J 11 bases, leaving 8 bases between the germline ends.

On this clone itself: One end of the junction does not line up with germline, which may come from a read error. The genes are TRBV5-3 and TRBJ2-7, with TRBD1 identical over 7 bases. TRBV5-3 is marked as an open reading frame, function uncertain. The CDR3 has 14 residues. CDR3: CVRSLNGTDREQYF. The CDR3 DNA is TGTGTCAGAAGCTTAAACGGGACAGATCGAGAGCAGTACTTC.

The rearrangement links TRBV2 to TRBJ2-1; the match to TRBD2 covers 7 bases. CDR1 is SNHLY, CDR2 FYNNEI, per germline. The V and J ends lost 9 bases and 3 bases, in that order; junction bases with no gene match: 8. This CDR3 is built from 14 residues. The CDR3 DNA follows: TGTGCCAGAGTACCAGCGGGACGCTACAATGAGCAGTTCTTC. Translation gives CARVPAGRYNEQFF.

This rearrangement joins TRBV5-6 to TRBJ2-7; 11 nucleotides line up with TRBD2. Germline-derived CDR1 and CDR2 are SGHDT and YYEEEE. This CDR3 comprises 14 residues. Unmatched junction bases numbered 4, after V lost 4 bases and J lost 4 bases. The CDR3: CASSLGLAVYEQYF. Here the CDR3 DNA reads TGTGCCAGCAGCCTGGGACTAGCGGTGTACGAGCAGTACTTC.

This chain joins TRBV7-8 and TRBJ2-7; the match to TRBD1 covers 9 bases. CDR1 and CDR2 from the germline V gene are SGHVS and FQNEAQ. CDR3 length: 16 residues. The V and J ends lost 3 bases and 3 bases, in that order; junction bases with no gene match: 9. The CDR3 spells CASSFVRQGVGYEQYF. The CDR3 nucleotides are TGTGCCAGCAGCTTCGTTAGACAGGGGGTTGGCTACGAGCAGTACTTC. Together with reference TRBV7-8 and TRBJ2-7, the CDR3 gives the full variable domain: GAGVSQSPRYKVAKRGQDVALRCDPISGHVSLFWYQQALGQGPEFLTYFQNEAQLDKSGLPSDRFFAERPEGSVSTLKIQRTQQEDSAVYLCASSFVRQGVGYEQYFGPGTRLTVT.

This clone was recorded once. The chain is built from TRBV19 and TRBJ2-1, with D possibly being TRBD2 (6 bases). The germline CDR1 and CDR2 sequences are LNHDA and SQIVND (reference sequence). V lost 5 bases and J lost 8, with 13 bases in between. This CDR3 has 13 residues. CDR3 in amino acids: CASSVGSGDEQFF. The CDR3, as DNA: TGTGCCAGTAGTGTCGGGAGTGGCGATGAGCAGTTCTTC.

The chain joins TRBV11-2 to TRBJ2-1; possibly TRBD1 for D (6 bases). This CDR3 region has 16 residues. Germline assignment: CDR1 SGHAT and CDR2 FQNNGV. V lost 2 bases and J 3 bases, leaving 14 bases between the germline ends. The CDR3 nucleotides read TGTGCCAGCAGCTTACGTTCACAGGGTTTCTACAATGAGCAGTTCTTC. Encoded protein: CASSLRSQGFYNEQFF.

The genes are TRBV19 and TRBJ1-5, with a possible D match to TRBD1 (6 bases). Germline V gene sequence: CDR1 LNHDA, CDR2 SQIVND (reference sequence). The CDR3 has 14 amino acids. Deletions cut 5 bases from V and 4 bases from J, with 12 bases between. The CDR3 DNA reads TGTGCCAGTAGTGTGGACAGTAGTAATCAGCCCCAGCATTTT. Its protein product is CASSVDSSNQPQHF.

The sample holds a few counts of this clone. The chain has TRBV2 and TRBJ1-1; D is possibly TRBD1 (6 bases). V gave up 4 bases and J gave up 6 bases, with 15 bases separating them. The CDR3 sequence is 14 residues long. Germline assignment: CDR1 SNHLY and CDR2 FYNNEI. The CDR3 sequence: CASSGTDLGSEAFF. The CDR3 nucleotides read TGTGCCAGCAGTGGGACAGATCTGGGGTCTGAAGCTTTCTTT.

This clone was picked up one time. This rearrangement joins TRBV20-1 to TRBJ1-1; D may be TRBD1 (5 bases). The CDR3 extends over 11 amino acids. Trimming removed 6 bases from V and 6 bases from J, with 11 bases in between. In germline, CDR1 is DFQATT, CDR2 SNEGSKA (reference sequence). CDR3 sequence (DNA): TGCAGTGCGTTTACGGGGGCTGAAGCTTTCTTT. It encodes CSAFTGAEAFF.

The rearrangement uses TRBV7-9 and TRBJ2-5; 13 nucleotides line up with TRBD2. V lost 5 bases to trimming and J lost 4 bases; unmatched junction nucleotides: 4. The CDR3 contains 15 residues. Germline loops: CDR1 SEHNR, CDR2 FQNEAQ (reference sequence). The CDR3 loop reads CASSPGTSGTETQYF. The DNA for the CDR3 is TGTGCCAGCAGCCCCGGGACTAGCGGGACAGAGACCCAGTACTTC. Drawing the rest from reference TRBV7-9 and TRBJ2-5, the complete variable domain is DTGVSQNPRHKITKRGQNVTFRCDPISEHNRLYWYRQTLGQGPEFLTYFQNEAQLEKSRLLSDRFSAERPKGSFSTLEIQRTEQGDSAMYLCASSPGTSGTETQYFGPGTRLLVL.

The chain combines TRBV6-1 with TRBJ2-7; tentative D call: TRBD1 (5 bases). This CDR3 region has 14 residues. CDR1 is MNHNS and CDR2 is SASEGT in the germline V gene. Trimming removed 1 base at V and 2 bases at J, with 9 bases between. The CDR3 DNA reads TGTGCCAGCAGTGAAGGGGTCAGGGCCTACGAGCAGTACTTC. Amino acids: CASSEGVRAYEQYF.

The rearrangement uses TRBV10-1 and TRBJ1-4; TRBD1 matches at 9 bases. Looked up from germline, CDR1 is WNHNN and CDR2 is SYGVQD (reference sequence). Losses at the gene ends were 4 bases for V and 11 bases for J; bases not matched to a gene: 5. CDR3 size: 13 residues. CDR3 protein: CASSGQTGGKLFF. CDR3 in DNA: TGCGCCAGCAGTGGGCAGACAGGGGGGAAACTGTTTTTT.

The count of this clone is one. The rearrangement uses TRBV6-6 and TRBJ2-1; 8 positions match TRBD1. The CDR3 is made up of 15 amino acids. Trimming removed 5 bases from V and 1 base from J; junction bases left unmatched: 4. Germline V gene sequence: CDR1 MNHNY, CDR2 SVGAGI (reference sequence). The CDR3 DNA sequence: TGTGCCAGCAGTACTCGGACAGGGTCCTACAATGAGCAGTTCTTC. Its protein is CASSTRTGSYNEQFF.

The chain links TRBV5-1 to TRBJ1-6, with D possibly being TRBD1 (6 bases). CDR1 and CDR2 from the germline V gene are SGHRS and YFSETQ. Trimming shortened V by 2 bases and J by 13 bases, and 19 bases separated the two germline ends. This CDR3 comprises 15 residues. This chain's CDR3 is CASSFVPITGPPLHF. The CDR3 DNA reads as TGCGCCAGCAGCTTTGTTCCTATTACAGGGCCTCCCCTCCACTTT.

The J gene is TRBJ2-1, the V gene TRBV6-4; tentatively, D is TRBD2 (5 bases). V gave up 3 bases and J gave up 0 bases, with 15 bases separating them. The CDR3 spans 17 residues. Germline V gene sequence: CDR1 MRHNA, CDR2 SNTAGT. The CDR3 loop is CASSEFGLASSYNEQFF. CDR3 sequence (DNA): TGTGCCAGCAGTGAATTCGGACTGGCGAGCTCCTACAATGAGCAGTTCTTC.

The V call is TRBV7-9, the J call TRBJ1-4, with D unclear. The CDR3 loop spans 15 amino acids. Germline V gene data show CDR1 as SEHNR and CDR2 as FQNEAQ (reference sequence). V lost 5 bases and J 4 bases, leaving 14 bases between the germline ends. CDR3 residues: CASSPPEAHNEKLFF. The CDR3 nucleotides read TGTGCCAGCAGCCCCCCCGAGGCACATAATGAAAAACTGTTTTTT.

The chain couples TRBV30 to TRBJ1-4; the match to TRBD1 covers 11 bases. The CDR3 length is 13 residues. Germline V gene lookup returns CDR1 GTSNPN and CDR2 SVGIG (reference sequence). Trimming at V came to 7 bases and at J to 7 bases, leaving 5 bases not matched to a gene. The CDR3 here is CAFKGQGVEKLFF. CDR3 in DNA: TGTGCCTTCAAGGGACAGGGGGTTGAAAAACTGTTTTTT. The variable domain in full, completed from reference TRBV30 and TRBJ1-4, reads SQTIHQWPATLVQPVGSPLSLECTVEGTSNPNLYWYRQAAGRGLQLLFYSVGIGQISSEVPQNLSASRPQDRQFILSSKKLLLSDSGFYLCAFKGQGVEKLFFGSGTQLSVL.

The rearrangement joins TRBV29-1 to TRBJ2-7; 10 bases align to TRBD2. This CDR3 region has 13 residues. Germline V gene lookup returns CDR1 SQVTM and CDR2 ANQGSEA. V lost 3 bases to trimming and J lost 4 bases; unmatched junction nucleotides: 3. The CDR3 region has the DNA TGCAGCGTTGAGGGGACTAGCGAATACGAGCAGTACTTC. This gives the protein CSVEGTSEYEQYF.